These 24 T cell receptor beta chains were all obtained from the same sample, sequenced in a study of beta chain features in type 1 diabetes. The entirety of the isolated RNA underwent reverse transcription, so expressed TCRB transcripts were sequenced. The repertoire was sequenced with immunoSEQ multiplex PCR; TCRdb's copy has only in-frame clones and lacks some. The sample yields nearly 700,000 clones, 13% seen once. Broader study findings: All four CD4+ subsets from Type 1 diabetes patients carried moderately but significantly shorter TCRB CDR3s.

Antigens for these TCRs are unknown. Material: naive CD4+ T cells from blood. Source of these receptors: a man between 18 and 29 years old with type 1 diabetes.

In this sample, this clone turned up a few times. The rearrangement links TRBV7-7 to TRBJ2-5, with D possibly being TRBD2 (5 bases). With 3 bases removed from V and 3 bases from J, the gap between germline ends came to 8 bases. Germline-derived CDR1 and CDR2 are SSHAT and FNYEAQ (reference sequence). The CDR3 has 13 amino acids. This CDR3 reads CASSLIGEETQYF. Written as DNA, the CDR3 is TGTGCCAGCAGCTTGATCGGGGAAGAGACCCAGTACTTC. The full variable domain, in which reference TRBV7-7 and TRBJ2-5 provide the parts outside the CDR3, is GAGVSQSPRYKVTKRGQDVTLRCDPISSHATLYWYQQALGQGPEFLTYFNYEAQPDKSGLPSDRFSAERPEGSISTLTIQRTEQRDSAMYRCASSLIGEETQYFGPGTRLLVL.

This clone was observed a handful of times. The same CDR3 is also encoded by other DNA sequences in this sample. The rearrangement uses TRBV5-1 and TRBJ2-5; D ambiguous. CDR1 and CDR2 from the germline V gene are SGHRS and YFSETQ. The ends were cut back, 0 bases at V and 2 bases at J, with 5 bases in the middle. The CDR3 runs 13 residues. This chain's CDR3 is CASSLVVQETQYF. DNA for the CDR3: TGCGCCAGCAGCTTGGTAGTACAAGAGACCCAGTACTTC.

This sequence joins TRBV11-2 and TRBJ1-2; 9 positions agree with TRBD1. Per the germline V gene, CDR1 is SGHAT and CDR2 is FQNNGV. This CDR3 region has 16 residues. V shed 5 bases and J 1 base; nucleotides not matched to a gene: 8. This chain's CDR3 is CASSLPQTGGNYGYTF. The DNA of the CDR3 is TGTGCCAGCAGCCTGCCCCAGACAGGGGGTAACTATGGCTACACCTTC.

This clone occurred a few times. This chain links TRBV18 with TRBJ1-2; D perhaps matches TRBD1 (5 bases). The CDR3 extends over 17 amino acids. V was shortened by 2 bases and J by 0 bases, with 16 bases between the two germline ends. Germline CDR1 is KGHSH and CDR2 is LQKENI. Written as DNA, the CDR3 is TGTGCCAGCTCACCAACCGCGGGGCAGGGAGCTAACTATGGCTACACCTTC. It yields the protein CASSPTAGQGANYGYTF.

A few counts support this clone. The chain uses TRBV6-5 and TRBJ2-7; 7 bases are shared with TRBD2. The V gene's germline CDR1 is MNHEY and CDR2 SVGAGI. V was clipped by 8 bases and J by 1 base; unmatched bases: 2. The CDR3 sequence is 12 residues long. CDR3 sequence: CASRGESYEQYF. Written as DNA, the CDR3 is TGTGCCAGCCGGGGGGAGTCCTACGAGCAGTACTTC.

The V gene is TRBV28, the J gene TRBJ1-5; D is unclear. The CDR3 sequence is 14 residues long. Germline-derived CDR1 and CDR2 are MDHEN and SYDVKM. The germline V and J ends were trimmed by 3 bases and 2 bases, with 8 bases remaining between them. CDR3 in amino acids: CASSFTEGNQPQHF. In DNA form, the CDR3 reads TGTGCCAGCAGTTTTACGGAGGGCAATCAGCCCCAGCATTTT. The variable domain in full, with the rest retrieved from reference TRBV28 and TRBJ1-5, is DVKVTQSSRYLVKRTGEKVFLECVQDMDHENMFWYRQDPGLGLRLIYFSYDVKMKEKGDIPEGYSVSREKKERFSLILESASTNQTSMYLCASSFTEGNQPQHFGDGTRLSIL.

This clone was observed at least ten times. Germline and junction disagree at one end, which may indicate a read error. The J gene is TRBJ2-1, the V gene TRBV30, with D possibly TRBD1 on 6 matching bases. CDR3 size: 12 residues. Germline V gene sequence: CDR1 GTSNPN, CDR2 SVGIG (reference sequence). CDR3: CARSQGYNEQFF. For the CDR3, the DNA is TGTGCCCGGAGTCAGGGGTACAATGAGCAGTTCTTC.

This clone occurred a few times. The rearrangement uses TRBV11-1 and TRBJ1-6; 9 nucleotides align to TRBD1. CDR3 length equals 16 residues. V dropped 3 bases and J dropped 10; count of bases not matched to a gene: 10. CDR1 and CDR2 from the germline V gene are SGHAT and FQDESV (reference sequence). The CDR3 region is CASSLDWGQGGSPLHF. As DNA, the CDR3 is TGTGCCAGCAGCTTGGATTGGGGACAGGGTGGATCACCCCTCCACTTT.

The chain links TRBV30 to TRBJ1-5; 9 bases are a match to TRBD1. The CDR3 runs 19 residues. Germline lookup yields CDR1 GTSNPN and CDR2 SVGIG (reference sequence). The junction had 15 bases not matched to a gene; V was cut back by 2 bases and J by 1 base. CDR3 DNA: TGTGCCTGGAGTTACACAGGGGGCGTCGTGGATGTGAGCAATCAGCCCCAGCATTTT. Its protein is CAWSYTGGVVDVSNQPQHF.

The CDR3 bases are TGTGCCAGCAGTGAAGACTTCGAGCAGTACTTC. Encoded protein: CASSEDFEQYF. This chain joins TRBV6-1 and TRBJ2-7; no reliable D call. CDR3 size: 11 residues. V lost 1 base and J 6 bases, leaving 4 bases between the germline ends. Germline values: CDR1 MNHNS, CDR2 SASEGT.

The rearrangement uses TRBV2 and TRBJ2-5; D possibly corresponds to TRBD2 (5 bases). The CDR3 spans 14 residues. V was shortened by 6 bases and J by 5 bases, with 16 bases between the two germline ends. Germline assignment: CDR1 SNHLY and CDR2 FYNNEI. The CDR3 region has the DNA TGTGCCAGCAGGACGGGAATCGATGGGGAGACCCAGTACTTC. Translating it yields CASRTGIDGETQYF. The complete variable domain, with remaining parts taken from reference TRBV2 and TRBJ2-5, reads EPEVTQTPSHQVTQMGQEVILRCVPISNHLYFYWYRQILGQKVEFLVSFYNNEISEKSEIFDDQFSVERPDGSNFTLKIRSTKLEDSAMYFCASRTGIDGETQYFGPGTRLLVL.

In this sample, this clone turned up a few times. J is TRBJ1-2 and V is TRBV29-1; no clear D gene. Deletions cut 4 bases from V and 4 bases from J, with 16 bases between. Looked up from germline, CDR1 is SQVTM and CDR2 is ANQGSEA. CDR3 length equals 14 residues. CDR3 loop: CSVVGGQESYGYTF. In DNA, the CDR3 is TGCAGCGTTGTGGGCGGTCAGGAATCCTATGGCTACACCTTC. The variable domain in full, with the rest retrieved from reference TRBV29-1 and TRBJ1-2, is SAVISQKPSRDICQRGTSLTIQCQVDSQVTMMFWYRQQPGQSLTLIATANQGSEATYESGFVIDKFPISRPNLTFSTLTVSNMSPEDSSIYLCSVVGGQESYGYTFGSGTRLTVV.

This clone was observed a handful of times. The CDR3 region is CAIRAPNQPQHF. In DNA form, the CDR3 reads TGTGCCATCAGAGCACCCAATCAGCCCCAGCATTTT. This rearrangement joins TRBV10-3 to TRBJ1-5; no definite D call. The germline V gene has CDR1 ENHRY and CDR2 SYGVKD. Trimming took off 6 bases at V and 3 bases at J, with 6 bases between the two ends. The CDR3 covers 12 residues.

This CDR3 reads CATQWLTGGHEQYF. CDR3 coding DNA: TGTGCCACTCAGTGGTTGACAGGGGGTCACGAGCAGTACTTC. The chain employs TRBV10-3 and TRBJ2-7, with 9 bases aligning to TRBD1. V was clipped by 10 bases and J by 5 bases; unmatched bases: 12. Germline CDR1 is ENHRY and CDR2 is SYGVKD. The CDR3 is 14 amino acids.

The chain has TRBV28 and TRBJ2-1; D gene unclear. Per germline, CDR1 MDHEN and CDR2 SYDVKM. CDR3 length equals 14 residues. V gave up 5 bases and J gave up 3 bases, with 11 bases separating them. CDR3 loop: CASSPASNYNEQFF. DNA for the CDR3: TGTGCCAGCAGTCCCGCCTCCAACTACAATGAGCAGTTCTTC.

V and J are TRBV10-1 and TRBJ2-5; D is unresolved. Trimming left V 4 bases short and J 2 bases short, with 8 bases between. CDR3 length equals 13 residues. Germline CDR1 reads WNHNN; CDR2 reads SYGVQD (reference sequence). In DNA, the CDR3 is TGCGCCAGCAGTGCGTCAGTTCAAGAGACCCAGTACTTC. It codes for CASSASVQETQYF.

This clone was seen more than once but under ten times. J is TRBJ1-6 and V is TRBV28; D is unclear. The CDR3 extends over 13 amino acids. The germline CDR1 and CDR2 sequences are MDHEN and SYDVKM. The V and J ends lost 2 bases and 7 bases respectively, with 6 bases between them. The CDR3 protein is CASSLEWNSPLHF. CDR3 sequence (DNA): TGTGCCAGCAGTTTAGAGTGGAATTCACCCCTCCACTTT.

The V and J genes are TRBV6-6 and TRBJ2-2; D may be TRBD1 (6 bases). This CDR3 has 14 residues. Germline V gene sequence: CDR1 MNHNY, CDR2 SVGAGI (reference sequence). V was pared by 6 bases and J by 5 bases, with 13 bases between. The CDR3 DNA follows: TGTGCCAGCAGCCCGAACAGGGAGACCGGGGAGCTGTTTTTT. Protein sequence: CASSPNRETGELFF.

CDR3 DNA: TGTGCCAGCAGCGTAGGGGTTGGACAGGCTAATCAAGAGCCCCAGCATTTT. It is translated as CASSVGVGQANQEPQHF. This rearrangement joins TRBV9 to TRBJ1-5; 7 bases are shared with TRBD1. The CDR3 has 17 amino acids. V lost 0 bases, J lost 8 bases, and 14 bases stayed unmatched. The germline V gene encodes CDR1 SGDLS and CDR2 YYNGEE.

The chain combines TRBV14 with TRBJ2-3; 7 bases are a match to TRBD1. The trim removed 2 bases at V and 1 base at J, leaving 6 bases unmatched. The length of the CDR3 is 16 residues. In germline, CDR1 is SGHDN, CDR2 FVKESK. DNA for the CDR3: TGTGCCAGCAGCCAACCAACAGGGGTCGGCACAGATACGCAGTATTTT. Protein: CASSQPTGVGTDTQYF. Combining the CDR3 with reference TRBV14 and TRBJ2-3 gives the whole variable domain EAGVTQFPSHSVIEKGQTVTLRCDPISGHDNLYWYRRVMGKEIKFLLHFVKESKQDESGMPNNRFLAERTGGTYSTLKVQPAELEDSGVYFCASSQPTGVGTDTQYFGPGTRLTVL.

This clone has more than one count but fewer than ten. The chain couples TRBV19 to TRBJ2-5; no reliable D call. This CDR3 region has 13 residues. The V end was cut by 4 bases, the J end by 5 bases, with 11 bases between. Germline V gene sequence: CDR1 LNHDA, CDR2 SQIVND (reference sequence). In nucleotides, the CDR3 is TGTGCCAGTAGTACGTCCGCACGGGAGACCCAGTACTTC. Its protein is CASSTSARETQYF.

This clone was seen a handful of times. The chain couples TRBV10-3 to TRBJ2-6, with TRBD1 matching over 11 bases. J lost 1 base, V lost 10 bases, and 15 bases had no gene match. The germline gives CDR1 ENHRY, CDR2 SYGVKD. The CDR3 runs 19 residues. In nucleotides, the CDR3 is TGTGCCACCAATTCGCCTACGGGACAGGGGGTATCTGGGGCCAACGTCCTGACTTTC. The encoded protein is CATNSPTGQGVSGANVLTF.

This clone was observed a few times. The gene calls are TRBV6-5 and TRBJ2-7; D is uncertain. Germline V lookup: CDR1 MNHEY, CDR2 SVGAGI. V was pared by 7 bases and J by 3 bases, with 13 bases between. CDR3 size: 13 residues. In DNA, the CDR3 is TGTGCCAGCAAGGTCGGGCCTTTCTACGAGCAGTACTTC. Translation: CASKVGPFYEQYF.

The CDR3 loop is CASSLSAHSYEQYF. The DNA for the CDR3 is TGTGCCAGCAGTTTATCGGCACACTCCTACGAGCAGTACTTC. The chain employs TRBV27 and TRBJ2-7; no definite D call. Germline V gene lookup returns CDR1 MNHEY and CDR2 SMNVEV (reference sequence). The V gene lost 0 bases and the J gene lost 0 bases, with 6 bases spanning the gap. The CDR3 consists of 14 residues.